This T cell receptor (beta chain) originates from a study of beta chain features in type 1 diabetes. Every bit of the isolated RNA underwent reverse transcription, so sequencing read expressed TCRB transcripts. An average near 3.57 million reads came from naive, central memory and regulatory T cell samples. Clones were sequenced by immunoSEQ multiplex PCR, and TCRdb holds only the in-frame ones, with some missing. Here the sample spans under 950,000 clones, 15% to 20% being singletons. Germline CDR1 and CDR2: SEHNR and FQNEAQ (reference sequence). V shed 3 bases and J shed 5 bases, with 13 bases lying between them. This CDR3 is 14 amino acids long.

This TCR was sampled from a woman under 30 in good health. The rearrangement uses TRBV7-9 and TRBJ1-2, with D possibly being TRBD1 (5 bases). The sequenced sample consisted of naive CD4+ T cells from blood. CDR3 in amino acids: CASSLSDSTYGYTF. CDR3 nucleotides: TGTGCCAGCAGCTTGTCTGACAGTACATATGGCTACACCTTC.